The TCR beta chain described here comes from a study of cytomegalovirus exposure and HLA in healthy donors. Background on the study: Later analysis reported that the roughly 110 validation repertoires shared the platform of the 650 to 700 first-cohort repertoires.

Whole-study results and caveats: A few chains linked to CMV were shown in vitro to be specific for CMV antigens. Rare TCR sequences dominated, though some public TCRs recurred in many donors.

The germline gives CDR1 LNHDA, CDR2 SQIVND (reference sequence). The CDR3 runs 15 residues. Trimming stripped 3 bases from V and 0 bases from J, with 12 bases between. Profiled with immunoSEQ multiplex PCR; TCRdb holds only in-frame clones, not every one. Altogether roughly 330,000 clones are present, about 90% being singletons, with the ten largest covering more than 0.9%. Concerning this clone: Its antigen is not known.

This clonotype was sampled from a woman aged 30 to 39 in good health and CMV-seropositive. What was sequenced was PBMCs. This chain uses TRBV19 with TRBJ2-7; D gene uncertain. The CDR3 sequence is CASSIGPASSYEQYF. The CDR3 coding sequence is TGTGCCAGTAGTATTGGTCCAGCGAGCTCCTACGAGCAGTACTTC.